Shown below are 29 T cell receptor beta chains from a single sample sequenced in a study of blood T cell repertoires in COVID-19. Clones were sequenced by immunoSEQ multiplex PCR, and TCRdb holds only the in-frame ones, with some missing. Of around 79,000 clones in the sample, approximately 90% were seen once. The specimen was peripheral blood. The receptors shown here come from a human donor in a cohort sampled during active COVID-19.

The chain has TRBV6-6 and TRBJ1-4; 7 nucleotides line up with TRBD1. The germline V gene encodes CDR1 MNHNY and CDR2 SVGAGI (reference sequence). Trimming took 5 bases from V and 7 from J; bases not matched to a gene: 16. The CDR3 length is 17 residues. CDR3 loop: CASSPDLTGKVGEKLFF. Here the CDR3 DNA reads TGTGCCAGCAGTCCAGACTTGACAGGGAAGGTCGGTGAAAAACTGTTTTTT.

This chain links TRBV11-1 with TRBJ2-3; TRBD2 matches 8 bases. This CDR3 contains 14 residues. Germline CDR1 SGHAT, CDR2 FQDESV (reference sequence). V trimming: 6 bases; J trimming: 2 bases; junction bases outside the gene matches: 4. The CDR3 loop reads CASSVRGDTDTQYF. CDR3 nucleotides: TGTGCCAGCAGTGTGCGGGGGGACACAGATACGCAGTATTTT.

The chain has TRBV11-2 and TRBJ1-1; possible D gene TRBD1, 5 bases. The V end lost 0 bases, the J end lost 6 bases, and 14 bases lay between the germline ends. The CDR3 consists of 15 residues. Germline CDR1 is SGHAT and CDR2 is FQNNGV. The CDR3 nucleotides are TGTGCCAGCAGCTTAGAACCGGGGGTTAGGGCTGAAGCTTTCTTT. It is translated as CASSLEPGVRAEAFF.

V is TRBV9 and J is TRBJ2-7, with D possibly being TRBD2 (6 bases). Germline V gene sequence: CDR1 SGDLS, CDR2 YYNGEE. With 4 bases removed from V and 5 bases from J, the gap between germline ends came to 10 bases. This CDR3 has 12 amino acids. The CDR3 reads CASSPGGDEQYF. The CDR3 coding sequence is TGTGCCAGCAGCCCAGGCGGGGACGAGCAGTACTTC.

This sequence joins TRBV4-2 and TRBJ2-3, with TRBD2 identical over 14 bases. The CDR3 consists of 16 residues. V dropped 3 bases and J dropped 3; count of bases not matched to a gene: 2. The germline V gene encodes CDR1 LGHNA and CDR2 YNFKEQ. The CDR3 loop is CASSQTSGGATDTQYF. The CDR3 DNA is TGTGCCAGCAGCCAGACTAGCGGGGGGGCGACAGATACGCAGTATTTT.

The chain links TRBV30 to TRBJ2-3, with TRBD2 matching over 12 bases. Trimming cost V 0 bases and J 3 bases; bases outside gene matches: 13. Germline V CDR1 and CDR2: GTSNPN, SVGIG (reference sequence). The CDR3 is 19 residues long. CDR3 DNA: TGTGCCTGGAGTGTTTCTGTGGGTCGTGGACTAGCGGGAACAGATACGCAGTATTTT. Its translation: CAWSVSVGRGLAGTDTQYF.

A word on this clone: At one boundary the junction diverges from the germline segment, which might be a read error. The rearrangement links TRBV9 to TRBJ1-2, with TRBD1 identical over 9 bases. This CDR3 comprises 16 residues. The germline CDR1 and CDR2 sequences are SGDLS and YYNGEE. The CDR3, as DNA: TGTGCCAGCAGCGTAGGGGGACAGGGTAGAGAGTATCCTATGTCCTTC. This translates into CASSVGGQGREYPMSF.

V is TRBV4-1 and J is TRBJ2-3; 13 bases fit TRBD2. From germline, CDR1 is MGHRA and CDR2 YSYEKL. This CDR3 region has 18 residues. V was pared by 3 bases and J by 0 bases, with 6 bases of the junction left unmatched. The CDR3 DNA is TGCGCCAGCAGCCAGAGGGGACTAGCGGGGTCTAGCACAGATACGCAGTATTTT. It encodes CASSQRGLAGSSTDTQYF.

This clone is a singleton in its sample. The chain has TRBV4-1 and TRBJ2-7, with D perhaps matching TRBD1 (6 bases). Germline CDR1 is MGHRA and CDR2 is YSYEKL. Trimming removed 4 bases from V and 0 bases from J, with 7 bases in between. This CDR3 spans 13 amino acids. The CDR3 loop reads CASSRGLSYEQYF. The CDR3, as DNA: TGCGCCAGCAGCCGGGGGCTCTCCTACGAGCAGTACTTC.

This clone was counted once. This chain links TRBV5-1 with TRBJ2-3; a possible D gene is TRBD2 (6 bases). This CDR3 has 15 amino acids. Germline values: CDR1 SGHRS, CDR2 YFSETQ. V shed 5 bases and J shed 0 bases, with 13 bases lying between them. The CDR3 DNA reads TGCGCCAGCAGAATTAACGGGGGTAGCACAGATACGCAGTATTTT. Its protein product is CASRINGGSTDTQYF.

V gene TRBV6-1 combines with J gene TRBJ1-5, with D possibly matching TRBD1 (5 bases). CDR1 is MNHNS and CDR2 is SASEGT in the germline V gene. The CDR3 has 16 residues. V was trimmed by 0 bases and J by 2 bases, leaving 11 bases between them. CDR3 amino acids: CASSEAEGVGNQPQHF. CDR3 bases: TGTGCCAGCAGTGAAGCGGAAGGGGTGGGCAATCAGCCCCAGCATTTT.

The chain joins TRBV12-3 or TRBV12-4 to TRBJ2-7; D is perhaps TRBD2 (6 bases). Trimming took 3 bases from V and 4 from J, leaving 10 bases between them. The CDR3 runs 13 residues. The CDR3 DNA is TGTGCCAGCAGTTTCTTGGGGGGATACGAGCAGTACTTC. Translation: CASSFLGGYEQYF.

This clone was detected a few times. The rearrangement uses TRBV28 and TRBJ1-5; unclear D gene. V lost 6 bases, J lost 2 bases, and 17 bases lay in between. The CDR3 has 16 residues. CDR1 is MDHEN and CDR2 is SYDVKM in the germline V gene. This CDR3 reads CASSYFFGEGNQPQHF. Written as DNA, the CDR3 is TGTGCCAGCAGCTACTTTTTTGGGGAGGGCAATCAGCCCCAGCATTTT.

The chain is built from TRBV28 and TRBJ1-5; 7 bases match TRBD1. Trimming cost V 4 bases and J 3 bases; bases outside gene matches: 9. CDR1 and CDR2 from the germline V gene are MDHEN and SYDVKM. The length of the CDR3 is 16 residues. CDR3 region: CASSSTRDSPNQPQHF. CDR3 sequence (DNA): TGTGCCAGCAGTTCAACTCGGGACAGCCCCAATCAGCCCCAGCATTTT.

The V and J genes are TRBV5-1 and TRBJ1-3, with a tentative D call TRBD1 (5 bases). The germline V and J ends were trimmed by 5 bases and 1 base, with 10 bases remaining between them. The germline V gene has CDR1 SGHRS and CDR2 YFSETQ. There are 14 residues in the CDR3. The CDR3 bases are TGCGCCAGCAGAATTCAGGGATCTGGAAACACCATATATTTT. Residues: CASRIQGSGNTIYF.

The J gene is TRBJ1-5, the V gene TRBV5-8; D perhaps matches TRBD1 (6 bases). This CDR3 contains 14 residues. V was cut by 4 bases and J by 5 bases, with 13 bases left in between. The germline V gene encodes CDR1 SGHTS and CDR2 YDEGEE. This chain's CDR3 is CASSQQGRDQPQHF. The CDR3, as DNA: TGTGCCAGCAGCCAACAGGGAAGGGATCAGCCCCAGCATTTT.

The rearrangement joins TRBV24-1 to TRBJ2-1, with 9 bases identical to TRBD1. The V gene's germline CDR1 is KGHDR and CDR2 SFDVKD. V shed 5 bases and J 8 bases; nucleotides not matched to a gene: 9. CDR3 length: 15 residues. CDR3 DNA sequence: TGTGCCACCAGTGGCAAGGGACAGGGTCTAGATGAGCAGTTCTTC. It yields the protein CATSGKGQGLDEQFF.

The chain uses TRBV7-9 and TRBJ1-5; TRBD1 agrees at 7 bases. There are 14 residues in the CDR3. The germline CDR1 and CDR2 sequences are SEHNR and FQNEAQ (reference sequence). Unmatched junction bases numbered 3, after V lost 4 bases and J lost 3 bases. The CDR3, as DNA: TGTGCCAGCAGCTCAGACAGGGACAATCAGCCCCAGCATTTT. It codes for CASSSDRDNQPQHF.

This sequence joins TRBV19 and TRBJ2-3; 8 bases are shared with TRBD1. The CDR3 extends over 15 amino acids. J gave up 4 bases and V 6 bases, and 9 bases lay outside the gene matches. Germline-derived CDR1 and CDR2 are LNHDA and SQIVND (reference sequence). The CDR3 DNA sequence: TGTGCCAGTAGGCTCTGGGGACAGGAATCAGATACGCAGTATTTT. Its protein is CASRLWGQESDTQYF.

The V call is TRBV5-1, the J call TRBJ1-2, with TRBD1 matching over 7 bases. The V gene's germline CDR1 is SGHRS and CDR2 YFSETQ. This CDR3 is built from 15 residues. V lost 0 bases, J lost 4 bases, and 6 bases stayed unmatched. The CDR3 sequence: CASSLASGQPYGYTF. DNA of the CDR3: TGCGCCAGCAGCTTGGCCTCGGGACAGCCCTATGGCTACACCTTC.

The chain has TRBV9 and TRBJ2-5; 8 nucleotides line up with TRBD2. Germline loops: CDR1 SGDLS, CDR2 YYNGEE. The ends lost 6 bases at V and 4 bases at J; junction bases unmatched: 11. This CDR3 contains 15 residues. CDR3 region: CASTRAGGLRETQYF. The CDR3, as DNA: TGTGCCAGCACCAGGGCGGGGGGCTTACGAGAGACCCAGTACTTC.

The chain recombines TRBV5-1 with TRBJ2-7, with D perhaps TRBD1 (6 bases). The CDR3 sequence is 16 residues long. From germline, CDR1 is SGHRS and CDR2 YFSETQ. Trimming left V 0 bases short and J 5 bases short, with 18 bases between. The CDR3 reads CASSLVVQGRGDEQYF. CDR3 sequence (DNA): TGCGCCAGCAGCTTGGTTGTACAGGGCCGTGGAGACGAGCAGTACTTC.

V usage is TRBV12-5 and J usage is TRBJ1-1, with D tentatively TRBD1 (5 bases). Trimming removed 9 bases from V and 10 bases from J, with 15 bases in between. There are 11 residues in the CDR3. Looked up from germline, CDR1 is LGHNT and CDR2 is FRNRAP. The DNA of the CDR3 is TGTGCTAGCGGCGGGGGTAAGGGAGCTTTCTTT. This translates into CASGGGKGAFF.

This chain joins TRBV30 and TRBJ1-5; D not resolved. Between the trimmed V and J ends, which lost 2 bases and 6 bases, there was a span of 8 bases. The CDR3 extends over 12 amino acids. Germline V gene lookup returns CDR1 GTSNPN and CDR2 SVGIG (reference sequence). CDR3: CAWSIGVQPQHF. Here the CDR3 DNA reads TGTGCCTGGAGTATCGGGGTTCAGCCCCAGCATTTT.

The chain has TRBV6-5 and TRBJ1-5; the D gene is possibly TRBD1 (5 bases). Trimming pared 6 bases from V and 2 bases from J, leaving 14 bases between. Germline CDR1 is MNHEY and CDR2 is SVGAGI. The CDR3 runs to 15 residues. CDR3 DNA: TGTGCCAGCAGCGTCGGCAGGGTGGGCAATCAGCCCCAGCATTTT. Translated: CASSVGRVGNQPQHF.

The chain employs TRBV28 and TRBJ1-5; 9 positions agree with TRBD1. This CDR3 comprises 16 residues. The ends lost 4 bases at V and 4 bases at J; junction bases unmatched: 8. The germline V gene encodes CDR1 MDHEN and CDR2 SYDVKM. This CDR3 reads CASSSPGQGYNQPQHF. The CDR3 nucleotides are TGTGCCAGCAGTTCTCCGGGACAGGGTTATAATCAGCCCCAGCATTTT.

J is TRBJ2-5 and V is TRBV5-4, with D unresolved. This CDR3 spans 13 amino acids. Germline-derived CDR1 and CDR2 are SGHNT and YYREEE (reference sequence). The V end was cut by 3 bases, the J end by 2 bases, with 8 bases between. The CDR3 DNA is TGTGCCAGCAGCTGGAGAGAACAAGAGACCCAGTACTTC. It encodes CASSWREQETQYF.

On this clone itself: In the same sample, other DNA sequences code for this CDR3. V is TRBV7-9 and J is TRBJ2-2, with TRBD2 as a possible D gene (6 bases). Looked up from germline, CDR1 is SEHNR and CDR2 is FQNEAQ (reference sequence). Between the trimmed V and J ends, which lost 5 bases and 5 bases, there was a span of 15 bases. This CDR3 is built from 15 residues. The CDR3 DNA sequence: TGTGCCAGCAGCAAGACGGGGGAAGGGACCGGGGAGCTGTTTTTT. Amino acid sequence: CASSKTGEGTGELFF.

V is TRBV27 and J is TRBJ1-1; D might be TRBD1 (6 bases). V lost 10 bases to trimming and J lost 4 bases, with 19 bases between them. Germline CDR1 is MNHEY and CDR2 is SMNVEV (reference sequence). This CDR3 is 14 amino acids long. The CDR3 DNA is TGTGCCACCGCAGACTGGGGACAAATCACTGAAGCTTTCTTT. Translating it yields CATADWGQITEAFF.